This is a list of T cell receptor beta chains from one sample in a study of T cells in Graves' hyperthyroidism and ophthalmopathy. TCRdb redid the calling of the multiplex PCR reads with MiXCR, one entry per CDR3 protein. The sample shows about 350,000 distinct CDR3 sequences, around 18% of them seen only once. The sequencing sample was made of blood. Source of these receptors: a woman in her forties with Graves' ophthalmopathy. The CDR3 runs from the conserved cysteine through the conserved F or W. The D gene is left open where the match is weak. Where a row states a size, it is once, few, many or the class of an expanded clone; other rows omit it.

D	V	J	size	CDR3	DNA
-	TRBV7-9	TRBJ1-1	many	CASSPAQGVTAFF	TGTGCCAGCAGCCCCGCCCAAGGAGTGACAGCTTTCTTT
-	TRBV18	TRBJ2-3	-	CASSPRQLADTQYF	TGTGCCAGCTCACCACGGCAGTTGGCAGATACGCAGTATTTT
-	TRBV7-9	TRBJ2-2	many	CASSNRARVKGELFF	TGTGCCAGCAGCAACCGAGCCAGGGTAAAGGGGGAGCTGTTTTTT
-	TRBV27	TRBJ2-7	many	CASSLKVNYEQYF	TGTGCCAGCAGTTTAAAGGTAAATTACGAGCAGTACTTC
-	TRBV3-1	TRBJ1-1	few	CASSQREGQAFF	TGTGCCAGCAGCCAGCGGGAGGGGCAGGCTTTCTTT
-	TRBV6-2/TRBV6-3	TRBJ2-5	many	CASSFPVGRVAETQYF	TGTGCCAGCAGTTTCCCCGTCGGTAGAGTAGCGGAGACCCAGTACTTC
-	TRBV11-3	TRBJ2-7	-	CVSINPLDEQYF	TGTGTCAGCATCAACCCCTTGGACGAGCAGTACTTC
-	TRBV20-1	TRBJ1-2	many	CSAPTLSYGYTF	TGCAGTGCACCGACACTATCCTATGGCTACACCTTC
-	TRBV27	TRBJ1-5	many	CASRSSVNQPQHF	TGTGCCAGCAGAAGTTCCGTCAATCAGCCCCAGCATTTT
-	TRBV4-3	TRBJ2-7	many	CASSQGPGEFDEQYF	TGCGCCAGCAGCCAAGGTCCGGGGGAGTTCGACGAGCAGTACTTC
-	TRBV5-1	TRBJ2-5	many	CASSEGTGDQETQYF	TGCGCCAGCAGCGAGGGGACTGGGGACCAAGAGACCCAGTACTTC
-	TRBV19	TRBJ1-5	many	CASSIVGKYSNQPQHF	TGTGCCAGTAGTATAGTCGGCAAATATAGCAATCAGCCCCAGCATTTT
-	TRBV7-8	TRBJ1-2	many	CASSRGGLYGYTF	TGTGCCAGCAGCCGAGGGGGGCTATATGGCTACACCTTC
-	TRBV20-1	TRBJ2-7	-	CSARQGSINEQYF	TGCAGTGCTAGACAGGGGAGCATCAACGAGCAGTACTTC
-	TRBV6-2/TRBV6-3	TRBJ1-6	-	CASSYSRGGYNSPLHF	TGTGCCAGCAGTTACTCCCGGGGCGGCTATAATTCACCCCTCCACTTT
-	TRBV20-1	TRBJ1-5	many	CSAPLGGTGISNQPQHF	TGCAGTGCCCCACTCGGGGGTACTGGGATTAGCAATCAGCCCCAGCATTTT
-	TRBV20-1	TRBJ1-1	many	CSASRAVTEAFF	TGCAGTGCTAGTAGGGCTGTGACTGAAGCTTTCTTT